The clone carrying this TCR beta chain was seen more than once but under ten times. The whole isolated RNA underwent reverse transcription, so sequencing captured expressed TCRB transcripts. Method: immunoSEQ multiplex PCR; TCRdb's copy keeps in-frame clones and lacks some. The sample holds some 500,000 clones, 9.5% to 12% seen once. This sample is drawn from a study of beta chain features in type 1 diabetes. Sequenced material: naive CD4+ T cells from blood. The sequence was obtained from a woman between 18 and 29 years old in good health.

CDR3 nucleotides: TGTGCCAGCAGTCCACAGGGGGCAGATACGCAGTATTTT. Its protein product is CASSPQGADTQYF. V and J are TRBV28 and TRBJ2-3; TRBD1 aligns across 8 bases. After removal of 5 bases from V and 4 bases from J, the junction contained 2 bases not matched to a gene. CDR1 MDHEN and CDR2 SYDVKM come from the germline V gene. The CDR3 is 13 residues long.